The 4 T cell receptor beta chains given below trace back to one sample, sequenced in a study of cytomegalovirus exposure and HLA in healthy donors (TCRdb year 2017). The method was the immunoSEQ multiplex PCR assay. The multiplex PCR relied on a mix of 60 forward primers for TCR Vbeta segments and 13 reverse primers for TCR Jbeta segments. The table comes from immuneACCESS by way of TCRdb, which keeps in-frame sequences with V and J called. Part of the clones is missing from these tables; in studies checked, under half for an unresolved V gene and the rest for unknown reasons. Here the sample has under 150,000 clones; 75% to 85% occur a single time. The top ten constitute 2% to 3% of the sample. The sample was PBMCs. These receptors were taken from a man aged 25-45 years in good health and CMV-seronegative.

The chain has TRBV30 and TRBJ2-5; 10 nucleotides align to TRBD1. The better agreement between TRBJ2-7 and the DNA end casts doubt on the J call. Germline loops: CDR1 GTSNPN, CDR2 SVGIG (reference sequence). The CDR3 runs 13 residues. CDR3: CAWRLGQGHEQYF. CDR3 DNA: TGTGCCTGGAGGTTGGGACAGGGGCACGAGCAGTACTTC.

The chain employs TRBV7-9 and TRBJ2-7; D ambiguous. There are 14 residues in the CDR3. Germline V gene sequence: CDR1 SEHNR, CDR2 FQNEAQ (reference sequence). The ends were cut back, 3 bases at V and 3 bases at J, with 12 bases in the middle. The DNA of the CDR3 is TGTGCCAGCAGCTTTGGTCCCGGGTACTACGAGCAGTACTTC. Translating it yields CASSFGPGYYEQYF. The full variable domain, with the rest looked up from reference TRBV7-9 and TRBJ2-7, is DTGVSQNPRHKITKRGQNVTFRCDPISEHNRLYWYRQTLGQGPEFLTYFQNEAQLEKSRLLSDRFSAERPKGSFSTLEIQRTEQGDSAMYLCASSFGPGYYEQYFGPGTRLTVT.

This clone appeared a few times. The V and J genes are TRBV5-1 and TRBJ2-5, with a possible D match to TRBD1 (6 bases). Between the trimmed V and J ends, which lost 0 bases and 1 base, there was a span of 7 bases. CDR1 and CDR2 from the germline V gene are SGHRS and YFSETQ. The CDR3 length is 14 residues. The CDR3 region is CASSLGTAQETQYF. In DNA form, the CDR3 reads TGCGCCAGCAGCTTGGGGACAGCCCAAGAGACCCAGTACTTC.

J is TRBJ1-4 and V is TRBV20-1, with no clear D. The V end was cut by 3 bases, the J end by 6 bases, with 2 bases between. The CDR3 runs 10 residues. Germline V gene data show CDR1 as DFQATT and CDR2 as SNEGSKA (reference sequence). CDR3 in amino acids: CSASDEKLFF. The CDR3 nucleotides read TGCAGTGCTAGCGATGAAAAACTGTTTTTT.